The clone carrying this TCR beta chain was observed a few times. Its matching antigen is unknown. V was clipped by 6 bases and J by 5 bases; unmatched bases: 10. Germline V CDR1 and CDR2: SNHLY, FYNNEI. The CDR3 is 15 residues long. This entry belongs to a study of blood T cells in healthy people across ages. Findings and caveats of the study: A roughly linear fall in TCR beta diversity per million T cells was seen with increasing age.

Healthy Caucasian individuals from Russia aged about 6 to 90 served as donors. With a J-beta primer mix and a sample-barcoded 5' primer, a second PCR ran about 7 to 12 cycles. CDR3-containing paired-end reads numbering at least 2.5 million came from each sample. TCRdb analysed the 5' RACE reads with MiXCR anew, one entry per CDR3 protein. The data show around 800,000 distinct CDR3 sequences, 35% to 50% seen once. The chain couples TRBV2 to TRBJ2-5; 9 nucleotides match TRBD1. The source material was blood. This TCR was sampled from an elderly man in good health. The CDR3 reads CASSPPTGGRETQYF. Here the CDR3 DNA reads TGTGCCAGCAGCCCTCCGACAGGGGGTCGGGAGACCCAGTACTTC.